This T cell receptor (beta chain) was recovered during a study of identifying expanded T cells in peripheral blood. This CDR3 contains 11 residues. Trimming took off 1 base at V and 7 bases at J, with 7 bases between the two ends. CDR1 and CDR2 from the germline V gene are GTSNPN and SVGIG (reference sequence). Study outcomes and limitations: Clone count variance between approximately two-week samples rose with total template count. Approximately 1.1 clones differed between technical replicates, versus around 16 and 19 over time.

On this clone itself: As yet, its antigen is unknown.

Method: immunoSEQ multiplex PCR; TCRdb's copy keeps in-frame clones and lacks some. The sample contains just under 65,000 clones, around 87% of which appear only once. No infections or other immune events were documented during collection. Sequenced: blood. The genes are TRBV30 and TRBJ1-2, with D possibly matching TRBD1 (6 bases). The sequence derives from a person aged 18 to 69 in good health. CDR3 bases: TGTGCCTGGAGTGACAGGGTTGGCTACACCTTC. This sequence encodes CAWSDRVGYTF.